A single sample is the source of the 6 T cell receptor beta chains below, sequenced in a study of OX40 agonist ivuxolimab in advanced cancers. Measured with immunoSEQ multiplex PCR; TCRdb has only the in-frame clones, and not every one. In the table there are fewer than 85,000 clones, 75% to 90% of which are singletons. Sequencing was performed on CD4+ or CD8+ T cells sorted from blood, taken in a trial of the OX40 agonist ivuxolimab. The source of these receptors is an adult with an advanced solid tumor such as melanoma, head and neck, liver or kidney cancer.

The rearrangement joins TRBV2 to TRBJ1-6; TRBD1 aligns across 11 bases. The V and J ends lost 6 bases and 9 bases, in that order; junction bases with no gene match: 7. CDR3 length: 15 residues. Germline CDR1 is SNHLY and CDR2 is FYNNEI. CDR3 in amino acids: CASRRTGGVGSPLHF. The CDR3 nucleotides are TGTGCCAGCAGGAGGACAGGGGGCGTTGGTTCACCCCTCCACTTT.

The chain recombines TRBV7-6 with TRBJ2-3; the D call may be TRBD1 or TRBD2 (5 bases each). CDR3 length equals 16 residues. Trimming took off 5 bases at V and 9 bases at J, with 24 bases between the two ends. Germline loops: CDR1 SGHVS, CDR2 FNYEAQ. In DNA, the CDR3 is TGTGCCAGCAGCGACCCCTCTGGGACCCCCGCTGGGACGCAGTATTTT. It encodes CASSDPSGTPAGTQYF.

V gene TRBV7-2 combines with J gene TRBJ1-5; the D is unclear. The CDR3 is 12 residues long. Germline lookup yields CDR1 SGHTA and CDR2 FQGNSA. Deletions cut 2 bases from V and 6 bases from J, with 5 bases between. This CDR3 is CASSLLGQPQHF. Written as DNA, the CDR3 is TGTGCCAGCAGCTTATTAGGTCAGCCCCAGCATTTT.

This chain links TRBV19 with TRBJ1-2, with TRBD1 matching over 8 bases. Germline V gene data show CDR1 as LNHDA and CDR2 as SQIVND (reference sequence). After removal of 2 bases from V and 2 bases from J, the junction contained 4 bases not matched to a gene. The length of the CDR3 is 15 residues. This CDR3 is CASSIFRQGNYGYTF. DNA for the CDR3: TGTGCCAGTAGTATATTTCGACAGGGGAACTATGGCTACACCTTC.

The chain has TRBV5-1 and TRBJ1-1; possible D gene TRBD1, 6 bases. The CDR3 length is 16 residues. CDR1 is SGHRS, CDR2 YFSETQ, per germline. V was trimmed by 1 base and J by 4 bases, leaving 17 bases between them. The CDR3 DNA reads as TGCGCCAGCAGCTTGACTACAGGGTACGGTAGCACTGAAGCTTTCTTT. This codes for CASSLTTGYGSTEAFF. The variable domain in full, with the rest retrieved from reference TRBV5-1 and TRBJ1-1, is KAGVTQTPRYLIKTRGQQVTLSCSPISGHRSVSWYQQTPGQGLQFLFEYFSETQRNKGNFPGRFSGRQFSNSRSEMNVSTLELGDSALYLCASSLTTGYGSTEAFFGQGTRLTVV.

The V gene is TRBV9, the J gene TRBJ2-3; D may correspond to TRBD1 or TRBD2 (5 bases each). The germline V and J ends were trimmed by 6 bases and 2 bases, with 13 bases remaining between them. Looked up from germline, CDR1 is SGDLS and CDR2 is YYNGEE. The CDR3 is 14 amino acids. The CDR3: CASTSGTPTDTQYF. In DNA, the CDR3 is TGTGCCAGCACTTCCGGGACGCCCACAGATACGCAGTATTTT.